A selection of T cell receptor beta chains follows, all from one sample in a study of vaccination effects on CD4 cells after COVID-19. For these TCRs, the target antigens are not known. The method was immunoSEQ multiplex PCR; TCRdb's version includes in-frame clones alone and lacks a portion of them. The sample lists 41,000 or so clones, under 85% occurring once. Source: CD4+ T cells from PBMCs cultured with HCoV-NL63 spike peptides, taken before COVID-19 vaccination. These TCRs come from a human donor who received a COVID-19 vaccine. The CDR3 runs from the conserved cysteine through the conserved F or W. Each record gives: clone size, D gene, J gene, V gene, CDR3 DNA, CDR3 protein. A D gene is named only where the DNA matches it firmly. Only part of the rows carry a size: once, few, many, or a class if the clone is expanded.

size: NA; D: NA; J: TRBJ2-5; V: TRBV24-1; DNA: TGTGCCACCAGTGATTCCCAAGTAGGGGAGACCCAGTACTTC; CDR3: CATSDSQVGETQYF
size: NA; D: NA; J: TRBJ2-5; V: TRBV5-6; DNA: TGTGCCAGCAGCTCGGGCAGGCAAGAGACCCAGTACTTC; CDR3: CASSSGRQETQYF
size: NA; D: NA; J: TRBJ1-6; V: TRBV9; DNA: TGTGCCAGCAGCGAGAGGGTTTACTCACCCCTCCACTTT; CDR3: CASSERVYSPLHF
size: NA; D: TRBD1; J: TRBJ1-1; V: TRBV5-1; DNA: TGCGCCAGCAGCCGGCAGCAGGGGGTTTTGAACACTGAAGCTTTCTTT; CDR3: CASSRQQGVLNTEAFF
size: NA; D: TRBD1; J: TRBJ1-6; V: TRBV9; DNA: TGTGCCAGCAGCGCCGATCCGGGACAGTATAATTCACCCCTCCACTTT; CDR3: CASSADPGQYNSPLHF
size: NA; D: TRBD1; J: TRBJ1-4; V: TRBV2; DNA: TGTGCCAGCACGCCGACAGGGGTTGAAAAACTGTTTTTT; CDR3: CASTPTGVEKLFF
size: NA; D: NA; J: TRBJ2-2; V: TRBV27; DNA: TGTGCCAGCAGTAGCAGGGGGGGTTCCACCGGGGAGCTGTTTTTT; CDR3: CASSSRGGSTGELFF
size: few; D: NA; J: TRBJ2-2; V: TRBV5-1; DNA: TGCGCCAGCAGCTTGGTCGTGAGCGGGGAGCTGTTTTTT; CDR3: CASSLVVSGELFF
size: NA; D: NA; J: TRBJ2-5; V: TRBV5-1; DNA: TGCGCCAGCAGCTTGGGCCGGGCAGGGAACCAAGAGACCCAGTACTTC; CDR3: CASSLGRAGNQETQYF
size: NA; D: TRBD1; J: TRBJ1-4; V: TRBV9; DNA: TGTGCCAGCGGCCCAGGACAGGGCTCAACTAATGAAAAACTGTTTTTT; CDR3: CASGPGQGSTNEKLFF
size: NA; D: NA; J: TRBJ2-2; V: TRBV7-8; DNA: TGTGCCAGCAGCTTAGTCGTCCAGTCGCGCGAGCTGTTTTTT; CDR3: CASSLVVQSRELFF
size: NA; D: NA; J: TRBJ1-1; V: TRBV3-1/TRBV3-2; DNA: TGTGCCAGCAGCCAATTCGGGGGAAACACTGAAGCTTTCTTT; CDR3: CASSQFGGNTEAFF
size: NA; D: NA; J: TRBJ1-1; V: TRBV6-5; DNA: TGTGCCAGCAGGACCCCGGGGATGAACACTGAAGCTTTCTTT; CDR3: CASRTPGMNTEAFF
size: few; D: NA; J: TRBJ1-2; V: TRBV19; DNA: TGTGCCAGTCATGACGGCACTCGGGATGGCTACACCTTC; CDR3: CASHDGTRDGYTF
size: NA; D: NA; J: TRBJ1-2; V: TRBV18; DNA: TGTGCCAGCTCAGAGGACGCTAACTATGGCTACACCTTC; CDR3: CASSEDANYGYTF
size: NA; D: TRBD1; J: TRBJ2-1; V: TRBV7-6; DNA: TGTGCCAGCAGTGTCGGGACAGGGGAATTTTTTTCCTACAATGAGCAGTTCTTC; CDR3: CASSVGTGEFFSYNEQFF
size: few; D: NA; J: TRBJ2-2; V: TRBV27; DNA: TGTGCCAGCAGTTTATGGGGTAACACCGGGGAGCTGTTTTTT; CDR3: CASSLWGNTGELFF
size: NA; D: NA; J: TRBJ2-1; V: TRBV7-2; DNA: TGTGCCAGCACCCCATTGACAGGGAGGAGGGGGGAGCAGTTCTTC; CDR3: CASTPLTGRRGEQFF